The T cell receptor (beta chain) under discussion was sequenced for a study of metastatic and nonmetastatic thyroid tumors (dated by TCRdb to the early 2020s). For the study in its entirety: For patients with malignant and with benign thyroid disease, the researchers compared repertoires between peripheral blood samples and tumor or nodule tissue samples.

This clone was counted ten times or more. The specificity of this receptor is unknown. No base quality values were provided; no much bigger clone lies one nucleotide off. The library was made by PCR. This sample was sequenced with an Illumina HiSeq 4000. High-throughput sequencing was used to profile the TCR beta-chain CDR3 region of each patient. The paper's processing steps were these. Drawing on CDR3 differences between clinicopathological groups, the researchers built a classifier meant to tell apart patients with distant-metastatic papillary thyroid cancer. The Shannon index was used to measure repertoire diversity, and the Morisita-Horn index was used to measure how similar tumor and blood repertoires were. TCRdb redid the processing of the public reads, applying fastp at Q25 and MiXCR, and retained in-frame beta chains. The V and J calls follow TCRdb's processing rather than the paper's. The sample has 30,000 to 35,000 clones on record, about 15% of them singletons. Of the sample, 15% to 20% falls within the top ten clones.

Looking up the germline V gene yields CDR1 SGHAT and CDR2 FQNNGV. The cysteine opens and the phenylalanine closes a CDR3 of 14 amino acids. Only the CDR3 region is kept as DNA, spanning 42 bases read in frame from base 1. V lost 4 bases and J lost 2 bases, and the count of bases not matched to a germline gene is 1. No patient had received any treatment before thyroid surgery. Patient clinical samples collected from about 2012 to 2018 were retrospectively analysed using T-cell receptor beta sequencing. What the study reported, not specific to this receptor: In both blood and tumor samples, TCR beta diversity was reported to be significantly higher in malignant tumors than in benign nodules.

Material for sequencing was blood. This sequence originates from a male donor with papillary thyroid cancer or a benign thyroid nodule (not recorded which). Some clones in this sample may be carry-over from other donors' samples. In this chain, TRBV11-2 is recombined with TRBJ2-7; TRBD1 matches 11 bases in the middle. The CDR3 protein is CASSWGQGAYEQYF. At the DNA level, the sequence is TGTGCCAGCAGCTGGGGACAGGGGGCCTACGAGCAGTACTTC.